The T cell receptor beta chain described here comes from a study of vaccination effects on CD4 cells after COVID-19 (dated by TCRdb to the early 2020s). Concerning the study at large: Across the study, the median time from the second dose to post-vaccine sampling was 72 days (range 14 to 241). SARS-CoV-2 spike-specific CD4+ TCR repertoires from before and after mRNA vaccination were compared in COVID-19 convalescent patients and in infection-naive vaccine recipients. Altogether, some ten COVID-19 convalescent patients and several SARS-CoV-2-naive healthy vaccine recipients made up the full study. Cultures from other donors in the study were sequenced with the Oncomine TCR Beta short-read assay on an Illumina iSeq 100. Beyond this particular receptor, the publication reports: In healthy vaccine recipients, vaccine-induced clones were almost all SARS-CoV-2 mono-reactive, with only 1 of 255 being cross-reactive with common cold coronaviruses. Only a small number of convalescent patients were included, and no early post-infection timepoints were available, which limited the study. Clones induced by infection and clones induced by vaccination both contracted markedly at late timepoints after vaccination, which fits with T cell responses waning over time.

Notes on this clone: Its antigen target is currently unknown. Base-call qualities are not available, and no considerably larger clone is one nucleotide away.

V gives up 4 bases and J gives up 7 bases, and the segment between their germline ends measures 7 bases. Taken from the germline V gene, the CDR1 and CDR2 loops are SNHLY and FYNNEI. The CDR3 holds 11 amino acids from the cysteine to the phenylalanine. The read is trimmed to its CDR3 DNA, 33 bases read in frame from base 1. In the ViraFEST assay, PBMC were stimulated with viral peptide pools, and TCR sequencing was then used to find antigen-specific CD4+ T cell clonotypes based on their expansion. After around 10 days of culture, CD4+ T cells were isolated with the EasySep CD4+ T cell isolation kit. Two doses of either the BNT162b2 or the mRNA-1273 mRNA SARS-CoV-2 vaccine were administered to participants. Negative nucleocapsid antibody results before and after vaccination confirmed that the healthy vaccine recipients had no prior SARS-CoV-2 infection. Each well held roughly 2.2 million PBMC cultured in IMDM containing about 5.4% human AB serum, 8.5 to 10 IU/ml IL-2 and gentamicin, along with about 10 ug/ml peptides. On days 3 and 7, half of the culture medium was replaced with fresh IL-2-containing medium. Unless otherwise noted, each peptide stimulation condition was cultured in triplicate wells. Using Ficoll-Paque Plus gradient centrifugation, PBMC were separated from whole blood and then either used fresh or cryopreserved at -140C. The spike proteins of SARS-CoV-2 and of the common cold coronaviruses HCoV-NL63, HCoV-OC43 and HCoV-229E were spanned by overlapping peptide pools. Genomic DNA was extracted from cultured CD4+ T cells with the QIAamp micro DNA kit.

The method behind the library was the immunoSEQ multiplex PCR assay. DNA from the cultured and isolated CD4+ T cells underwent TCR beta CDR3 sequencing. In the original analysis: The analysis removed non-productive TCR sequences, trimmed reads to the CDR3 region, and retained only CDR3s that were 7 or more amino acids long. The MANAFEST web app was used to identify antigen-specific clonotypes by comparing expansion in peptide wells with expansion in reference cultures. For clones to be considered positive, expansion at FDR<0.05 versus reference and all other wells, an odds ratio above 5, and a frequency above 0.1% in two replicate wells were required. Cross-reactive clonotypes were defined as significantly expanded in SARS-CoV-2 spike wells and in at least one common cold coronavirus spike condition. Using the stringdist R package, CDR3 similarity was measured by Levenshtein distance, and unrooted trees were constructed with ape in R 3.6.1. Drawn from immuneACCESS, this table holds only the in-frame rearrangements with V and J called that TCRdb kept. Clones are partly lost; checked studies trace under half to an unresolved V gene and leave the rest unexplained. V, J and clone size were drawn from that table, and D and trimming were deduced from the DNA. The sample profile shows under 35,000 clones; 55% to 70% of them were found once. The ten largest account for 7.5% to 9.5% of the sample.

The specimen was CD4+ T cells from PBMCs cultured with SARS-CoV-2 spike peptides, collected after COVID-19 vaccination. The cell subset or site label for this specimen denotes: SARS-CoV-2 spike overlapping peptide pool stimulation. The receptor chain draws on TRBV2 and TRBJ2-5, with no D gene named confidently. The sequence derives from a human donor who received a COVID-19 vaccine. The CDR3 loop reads CASSGLRTQYF. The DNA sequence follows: TGTGCCAGCAGTGGACTTCGGACCCAGTACTTC.